This passage covers 2 T cell receptor beta chains from one sample sequenced in a study of ipilimumab plus nivolumab after autologous stem cell transplantation. Assay: immunoSEQ multiplex PCR; the TCRdb copy retains only in-frame clones and omits some. The table lists roughly 16,000 clones, roughly four fifths of them singletons. This sample comprised PBMCs, obtained in a trial of ipilimumab plus nivolumab as post-transplant consolidation. The receptors derive from a male donor with diffuse large B-cell lymphoma.

The genes are TRBV6-1 and TRBJ2-7; D remains unclear. V was trimmed by 3 bases and J by 7 bases, leaving 13 bases between them. The CDR3 runs to 13 residues. In germline, CDR1 is MNHNS, CDR2 SASEGT. The CDR3 bases are TGTGCCAGCAGTGAGGCCCCTCCCAGGGAGCAGTACTTC. Translation gives CASSEAPPREQYF.

This sequence joins TRBV6-1 and TRBJ2-2; no definite D call. Trimming took 6 bases from V and 8 from J, leaving 13 bases between them. The CDR3 is 13 residues long. Germline V gives CDR1 MNHNS, CDR2 SASEGT. The CDR3 is CASSSTSTGELFF. DNA of the CDR3: TGTGCCAGCAGCTCGACAAGCACGGGGGAGCTGTTTTTT.